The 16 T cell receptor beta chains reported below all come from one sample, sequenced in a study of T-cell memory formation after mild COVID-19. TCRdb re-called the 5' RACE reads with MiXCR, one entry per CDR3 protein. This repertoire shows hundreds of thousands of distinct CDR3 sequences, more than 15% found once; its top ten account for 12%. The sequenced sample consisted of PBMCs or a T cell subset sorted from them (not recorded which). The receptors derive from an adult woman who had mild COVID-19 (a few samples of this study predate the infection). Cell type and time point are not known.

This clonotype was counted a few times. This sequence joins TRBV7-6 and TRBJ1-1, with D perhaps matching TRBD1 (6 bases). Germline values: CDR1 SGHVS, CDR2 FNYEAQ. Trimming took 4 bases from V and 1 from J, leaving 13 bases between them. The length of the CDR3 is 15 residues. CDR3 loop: CASSSHRARNTEAFF. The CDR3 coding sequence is TGTGCCAGCAGCTCCCACAGGGCTCGGAACACTGAAGCTTTCTTT.

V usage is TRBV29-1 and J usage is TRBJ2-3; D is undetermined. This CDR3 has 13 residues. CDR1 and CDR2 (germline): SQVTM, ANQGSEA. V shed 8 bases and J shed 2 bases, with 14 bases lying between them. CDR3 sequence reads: CSLTGSHTDTQYF. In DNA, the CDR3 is TGCAGCTTAACGGGTAGCCACACAGATACGCAGTATTTT.

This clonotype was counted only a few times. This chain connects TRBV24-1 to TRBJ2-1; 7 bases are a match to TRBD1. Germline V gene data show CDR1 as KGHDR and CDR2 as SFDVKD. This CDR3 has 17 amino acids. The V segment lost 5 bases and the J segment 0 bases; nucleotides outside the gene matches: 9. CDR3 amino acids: CATSGQTGDDSYNEQFF. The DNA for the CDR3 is TGTGCCACCAGTGGTCAAACAGGGGATGACTCCTACAATGAGCAGTTCTTC.

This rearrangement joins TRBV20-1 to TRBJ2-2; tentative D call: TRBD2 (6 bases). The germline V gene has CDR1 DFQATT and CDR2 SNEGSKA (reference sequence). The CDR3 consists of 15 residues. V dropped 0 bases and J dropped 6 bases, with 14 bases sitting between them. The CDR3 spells CSARDLARGPGELFF. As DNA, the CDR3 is TGCAGTGCTAGAGATCTAGCGCGGGGACCCGGGGAGCTGTTTTTT.

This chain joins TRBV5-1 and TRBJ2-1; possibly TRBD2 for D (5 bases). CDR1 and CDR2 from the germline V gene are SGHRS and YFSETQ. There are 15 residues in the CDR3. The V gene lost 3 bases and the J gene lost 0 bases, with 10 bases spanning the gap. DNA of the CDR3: TGCGCCAGCAGCTCGGGATCCCTCTCCTACAATGAGCAGTTCTTC. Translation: CASSSGSLSYNEQFF. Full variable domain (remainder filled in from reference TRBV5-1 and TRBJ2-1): KAGVTQTPRYLIKTRGQQVTLSCSPISGHRSVSWYQQTPGQGLQFLFEYFSETQRNKGNFPGRFSGRQFSNSRSEMNVSTLELGDSALYLCASSSGSLSYNEQFFGPGTRLTVL.

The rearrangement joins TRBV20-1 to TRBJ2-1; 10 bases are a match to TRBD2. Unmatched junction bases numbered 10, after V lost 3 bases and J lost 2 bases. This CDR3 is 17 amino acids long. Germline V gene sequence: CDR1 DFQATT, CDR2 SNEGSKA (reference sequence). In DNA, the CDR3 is TGCAGTGCTAGGGACAGTTTAGCGGGAGGTCCCTACAATGAGCAGTTCTTC. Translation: CSARDSLAGGPYNEQFF.

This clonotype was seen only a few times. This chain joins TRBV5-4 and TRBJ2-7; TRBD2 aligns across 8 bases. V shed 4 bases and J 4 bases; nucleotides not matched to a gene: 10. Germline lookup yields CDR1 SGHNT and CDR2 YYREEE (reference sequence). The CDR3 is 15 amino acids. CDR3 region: CASSPSGTSRYEQYF. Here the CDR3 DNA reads TGTGCCAGCAGCCCCTCGGGGACTAGTAGATACGAGCAGTACTTC.

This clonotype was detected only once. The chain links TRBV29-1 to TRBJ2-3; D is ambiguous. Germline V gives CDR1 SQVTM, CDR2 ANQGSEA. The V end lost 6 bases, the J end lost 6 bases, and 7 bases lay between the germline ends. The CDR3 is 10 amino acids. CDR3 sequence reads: CSVPVDTQYF. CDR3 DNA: TGCAGCGTGCCTGTTGATACGCAGTATTTT.

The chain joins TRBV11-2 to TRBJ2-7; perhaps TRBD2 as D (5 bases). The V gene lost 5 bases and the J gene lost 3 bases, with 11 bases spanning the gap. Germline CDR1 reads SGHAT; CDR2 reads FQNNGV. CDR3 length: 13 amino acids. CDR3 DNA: TGTGCCAGCAGCACTGGACTTATCTACGAGCAGTACTTC. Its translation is CASSTGLIYEQYF.

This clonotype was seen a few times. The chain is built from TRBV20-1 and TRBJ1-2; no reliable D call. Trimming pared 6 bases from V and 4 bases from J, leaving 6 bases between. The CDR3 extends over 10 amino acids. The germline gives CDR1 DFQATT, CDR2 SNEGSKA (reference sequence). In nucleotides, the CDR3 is TGCAGTGCAATTACCTATGGCTACACCTTC. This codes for CSAITYGYTF.

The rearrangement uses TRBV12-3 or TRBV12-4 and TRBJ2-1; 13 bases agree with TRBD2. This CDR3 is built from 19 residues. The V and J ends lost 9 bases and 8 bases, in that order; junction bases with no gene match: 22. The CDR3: CASALGTSGILGLVHEQFF. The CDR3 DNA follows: TGTGCCAGTGCGTTGGGGACTAGCGGGATTCTAGGTTTGGTTCATGAGCAGTTCTTC.

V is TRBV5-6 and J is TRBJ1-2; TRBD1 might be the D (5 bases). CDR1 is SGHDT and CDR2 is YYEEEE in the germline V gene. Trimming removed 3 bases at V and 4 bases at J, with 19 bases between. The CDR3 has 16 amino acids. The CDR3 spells CASSSRTGGTAYGYTF. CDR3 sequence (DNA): TGTGCCAGCAGCTCGCGTACGGGAGGGACGGCCTATGGCTACACCTTC. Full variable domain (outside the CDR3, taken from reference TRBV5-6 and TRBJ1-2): DAGVTQSPTHLIKTRGQQVTLRCSPKSGHDTVSWYQQALGQGPQFIFQYYEEEERQRGNFPDRFSGHQFPNYSSELNVNALLLGDSALYLCASSSRTGGTAYGYTFGSGTRLTVV.

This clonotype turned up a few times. CDR3 coding DNA: TGTGCCAGCTCACCACCGGACCGGGCGCAGTTCACAGATACGCAGTATTTT. Encoded protein: CASSPPDRAQFTDTQYF. V usage is TRBV18 and J usage is TRBJ2-3; D remains ambiguous. The CDR3 runs to 17 residues. Trimming stripped 0 bases from V and 2 bases from J, with 15 bases between. Germline assignment: CDR1 KGHSH and CDR2 LQKENI.

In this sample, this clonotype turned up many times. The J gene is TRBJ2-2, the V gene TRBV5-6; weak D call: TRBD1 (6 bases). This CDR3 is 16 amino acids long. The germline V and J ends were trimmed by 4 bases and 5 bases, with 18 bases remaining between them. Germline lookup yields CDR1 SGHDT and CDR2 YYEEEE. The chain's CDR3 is CASSRYRDIKTGELFF. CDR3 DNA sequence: TGTGCCAGCAGCCGTTACCGGGACATTAAAACCGGGGAGCTGTTTTTT.

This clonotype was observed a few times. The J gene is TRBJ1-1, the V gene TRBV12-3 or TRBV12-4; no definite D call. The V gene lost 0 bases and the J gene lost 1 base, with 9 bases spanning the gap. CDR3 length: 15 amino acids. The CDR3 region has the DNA TGTGCCAGCAGTTTAGCGGGCACATCGAACACTGAAGCTTTCTTT. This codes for CASSLAGTSNTEAFF.

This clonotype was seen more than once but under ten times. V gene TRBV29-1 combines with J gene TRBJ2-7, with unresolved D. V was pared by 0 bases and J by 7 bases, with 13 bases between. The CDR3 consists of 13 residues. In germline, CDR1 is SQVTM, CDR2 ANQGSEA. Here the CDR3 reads CSVEDDRLGEQYF. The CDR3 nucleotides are TGCAGCGTTGAAGACGATAGGCTGGGGGAGCAGTACTTC.